This is a list of T cell receptor beta chains from one sample in a study of blood T cells in healthy people across ages. Each CDR3 protein gets one entry after TCRdb re-called the 5' RACE reads with MiXCR. The table includes 650,000 to 1,000,000 distinct CDR3 sequences, roughly 34% detected once. The sequencing input was blood. Receptor source: a man aged 18-30 years in good health. The CDR3 runs from the conserved cysteine through the conserved F or W. A D gene is named only where the DNA matches it firmly. Size is stated for part of the rows, as once, few or many counts, or as a class when the clone is expanded.

abundance	d_gene	v_gene	j_gene	CDR3nt	CDR3aa
-	-	TRBV7-2	TRBJ1-2	TGTGCCAGCAGCTCCCGGGACCGTGTGGGCTACACCTTC	CASSSRDRVGYTF
-	TRBD1	TRBV5-1	TRBJ1-1	TGCGCCAGCAGCTCCTGGGACAGTGGGGTGAACACTGAAGCTTTCTTT	CASSSWDSGVNTEAFF
-	TRBD2	TRBV29-1	TRBJ2-1	TGCAGCGTTGCCCCTCTAGCGGAATACAATGAGCAGTTCTTC	CSVAPLAEYNEQFF
many	-	TRBV4-1	TRBJ1-2	TGCGCCAGCAGCCAAGGAGACGGTTCTTACTATGGCTACACCTTC	CASSQGDGSYYGYTF
few	-	TRBV27	TRBJ2-7	TGTGCCAGCAGTTTATTCCCGGGTTGGTACGAGCAGTACTTC	CASSLFPGWYEQYF
-	TRBD1	TRBV2	TRBJ2-1	TGTGCCAGCAGTGAACAGGGGGCCTCCTACAATGAGCAGTTCTTC	CASSEQGASYNEQFF
few	TRBD2	TRBV25-1	TRBJ2-3	TGTGCCAGCAGGCCAGCGGGGGGGTATGCAGATACGCAGTATTTT	CASRPAGGYADTQYF
many	TRBD1	TRBV5-1	TRBJ1-1	TGCGCCAGCAGCCAGAGACAGGGGAACACTGAAGCTTTCTTT	CASSQRQGNTEAFF
-	-	TRBV3-1	TRBJ1-2	TGTGCCAGCAGCCAAGGAGTTTGGGGGGCTCATGGCTACACCTTC	CASSQGVWGAHGYTF
-	TRBD1	TRBV7-8	TRBJ2-1	TGTGCCAGCAGCTATATGACAGGGATCGTCTACAATGAGCAGTTCTTC	CASSYMTGIVYNEQFF
-	-	TRBV20-1	TRBJ2-4	TGCAGTGCTAGTCGTATAGCCAAAAACATTCAGTACTTC	CSASRIAKNIQYF
-	TRBD2	TRBV4-2	TRBJ2-1	TGTGCCAGCGGCCAAGATCTGGGGGGGGGCTCCTACAATGAGCAGTTCTTC	CASGQDLGGGSYNEQFF
-	-	TRBV4-1	TRBJ1-5	TGCGCCAGCAGCCAGCCGGGACGGAGCAATCAGCCCCAGCATTTT	CASSQPGRSNQPQHF
many	TRBD2	TRBV6-1	TRBJ2-1	TGTGCCAGCAGTGCCCCCGGGACTAGCGGGGGGACCTACAATGAGCAGTTCTTC	CASSAPGTSGGTYNEQFF
few	TRBD2	TRBV7-2	TRBJ2-3	TGTGCCAGCAGCCGAGCGGGGTTCGATACGCAGTATTTT	CASSRAGFDTQYF
few	TRBD2	TRBV4-3	TRBJ2-1	TGCGCCAGCAGCCAAGACATGGAGACTAGCGAGTTCTTC	CASSQDMETSEFF
-	-	TRBV3-1	TRBJ2-3	TGTGCCAGCAGTCGGCCGGGCGGCGACGGGAGCACAGATACGCAGTATTTT	CASSRPGGDGSTDTQYF
-	TRBD2	TRBV4-3	TRBJ2-1	TGCGCCAGCAGCCAAGAAATCGAGCGGGAGGGAGGTGAGCAGTTCTTC	CASSQEIEREGGEQFF
many	TRBD1	TRBV7-9	TRBJ2-1	TGTGCCAGCAGCTTAGGACAGGGGGCCTATTCGCCCCCGTTCTTC	CASSLGQGAYSPPFF